The clone carrying this T cell receptor (beta chain) was observed a few times. Its antigen is unknown. This sample was taken from a study of blood T cells in healthy people across ages. The CDR3 loop spans 13 amino acids. In germline, CDR1 is SGHRS, CDR2 YFSETQ. The V and J ends lost 8 bases and 0 bases, in that order; junction bases with no gene match: 4. Broader study findings: Long-lived donors exceeded aged donors in naive CD4+ cells and diversity.

It was with a sample-barcoded 5' primer and a J-beta primer mix that a second PCR of roughly 6 to 11 cycles was run. TCRdb ran MiXCR on the 5' RACE reads and lists one entry per CDR3 protein. Among about 640,000 distinct CDR3 sequences listed, about 28% were seen once. The TCR comes from a woman of 80 years or more in good health. The chain combines TRBV5-1 with TRBJ1-1, with 7 bases fitting TRBD1. What was sequenced was blood. CDR3 sequence (DNA): TGCGCCAGTACAGGGGCCATGAACACTGAAGCTTTCTTT. Translated, it gives CASTGAMNTEAFF.